This T cell receptor (beta chain) was sequenced in a study of blood T cell repertoires in COVID-19. Study details: Samples representing acute and convalescent COVID-19 were sourced from the United States, Italy and Spain. From T cells, B-cell-depleted T cells, or PBMCs came the material, which was cDNA or gDNA.

This CDR3 is built from 13 residues. CDR1 KGHDR and CDR2 SFDVKD come from the germline V gene. The V and J ends lost 4 bases and 4 bases respectively, with 7 bases between them. Authors' analysis steps: The authors estimated nucleated cell counts from reference gene primer amplification. Here immunoSEQ multiplex PCR was the method, and the copy in TCRdb shows in-frame clones only, minus some. V and J calls plus clone size are reproduced from that table; the DNA served to infer D and trimming. The sample shows about 300,000 clones, more than 75% of them seen only once. Material: peripheral blood. This TCR came from a man between 65 and 85 years old with acute or convalescent COVID-19. The V call is TRBV24-1, the J call TRBJ2-1, with D uncertain. This CDR3 reads CATSDSLYNEQFF. In DNA form, the CDR3 reads TGTGCCACCAGTGACTCTTTATACAATGAGCAGTTCTTC.